The clone carrying this TCR beta chain was seen at least ten times. CDR1 and CDR2 (germline): SQVTM, ANQGSEA. The V and J ends lost 3 bases and 5 bases respectively, with 13 bases between them. The CDR3 extends over 13 amino acids. This sample was included in a study of read filtering for tumor transcriptome and immune sequencing. The library was built from 400 ng RNA with molecular barcoded adaptors for alpha/delta and beta/gamma chains. From the reads, TCRdb called clonotypes with MiXCR, one entry per CDR3 protein. Of tens of thousands of distinct CDR3 sequences in the sample, around 18% were seen once.

The sequencing input was a population of CD138-negative cells sorted from bone marrow. The chain has TRBV29-1 and TRBJ2-5; D may be TRBD1 (6 bases). The sequence was obtained from a donor over 35 with multiple myeloma. Here the CDR3 reads CSVETGVSETQYF. The CDR3 nucleotides read TGCAGCGTTGAGACAGGCGTTTCGGAGACCCAGTACTTC.